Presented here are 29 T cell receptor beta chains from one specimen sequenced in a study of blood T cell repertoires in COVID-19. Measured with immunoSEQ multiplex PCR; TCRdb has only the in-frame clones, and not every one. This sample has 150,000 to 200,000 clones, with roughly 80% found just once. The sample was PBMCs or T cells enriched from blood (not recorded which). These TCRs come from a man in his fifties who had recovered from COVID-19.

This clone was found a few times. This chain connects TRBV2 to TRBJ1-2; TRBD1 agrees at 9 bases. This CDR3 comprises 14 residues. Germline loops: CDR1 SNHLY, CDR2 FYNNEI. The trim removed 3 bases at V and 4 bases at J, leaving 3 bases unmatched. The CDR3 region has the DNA TGTGCCAGCAGTGAGGACAGGGGATCCTATGGCTACACCTTC. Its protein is CASSEDRGSYGYTF.

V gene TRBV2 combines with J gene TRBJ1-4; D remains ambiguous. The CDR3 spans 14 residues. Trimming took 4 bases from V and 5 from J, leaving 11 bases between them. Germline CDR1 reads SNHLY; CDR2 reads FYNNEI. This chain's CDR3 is CASSVGSKNEKLFF. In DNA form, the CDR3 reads TGTGCCAGCAGTGTTGGCAGTAAGAATGAAAAACTGTTTTTT.

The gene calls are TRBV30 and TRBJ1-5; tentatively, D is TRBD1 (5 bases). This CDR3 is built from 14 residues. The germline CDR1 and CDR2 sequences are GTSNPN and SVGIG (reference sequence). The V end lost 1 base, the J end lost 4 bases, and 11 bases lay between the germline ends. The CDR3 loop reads CAWSDPGGNQPQHF. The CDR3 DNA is TGTGCCTGGAGTGACCCCGGGGGAAATCAGCCCCAGCATTTT.

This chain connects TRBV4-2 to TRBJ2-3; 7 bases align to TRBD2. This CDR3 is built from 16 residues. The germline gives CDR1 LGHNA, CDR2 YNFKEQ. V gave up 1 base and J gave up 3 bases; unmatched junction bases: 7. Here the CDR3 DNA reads TGTGCCAGCAGCCAAGTATCCGCGGGGGTGACAGATACGCAGTATTTT. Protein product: CASSQVSAGVTDTQYF.

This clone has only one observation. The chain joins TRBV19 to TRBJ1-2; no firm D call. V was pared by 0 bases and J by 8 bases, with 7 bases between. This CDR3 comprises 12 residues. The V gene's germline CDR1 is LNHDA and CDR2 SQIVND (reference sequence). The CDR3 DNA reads TGTGCCAGTAGTATAGATCCTGGCGGCTACACCTTC. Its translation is CASSIDPGGYTF.

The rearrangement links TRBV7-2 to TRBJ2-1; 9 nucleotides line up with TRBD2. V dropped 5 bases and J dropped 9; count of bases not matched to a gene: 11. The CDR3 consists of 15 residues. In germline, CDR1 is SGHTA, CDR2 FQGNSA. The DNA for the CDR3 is TGTGCCAGCAGCCCCCCCGCGGGGGGGCCTTCTGAGCAGTTCTTC. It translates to CASSPPAGGPSEQFF.

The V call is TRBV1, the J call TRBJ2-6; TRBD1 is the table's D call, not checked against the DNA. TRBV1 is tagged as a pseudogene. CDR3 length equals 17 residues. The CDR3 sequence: CTSRIHGLCSRANVLTF. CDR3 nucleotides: TGCACCAGCAGGATTCATGGTTTGTGCAGTCGGGCCAACGTCCTGACTTTC.

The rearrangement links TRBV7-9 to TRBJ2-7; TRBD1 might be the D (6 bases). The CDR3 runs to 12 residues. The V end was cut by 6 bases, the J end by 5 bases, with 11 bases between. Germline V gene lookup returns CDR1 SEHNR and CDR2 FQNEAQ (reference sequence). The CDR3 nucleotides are TGTGCCAGCAGTCCCCAGGGGAACGAGCAGTACTTC. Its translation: CASSPQGNEQYF.

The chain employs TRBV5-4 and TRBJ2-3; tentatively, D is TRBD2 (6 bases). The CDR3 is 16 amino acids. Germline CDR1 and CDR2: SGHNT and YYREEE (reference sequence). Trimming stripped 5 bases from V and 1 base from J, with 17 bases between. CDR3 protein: CASREWRGVGTDTQYF. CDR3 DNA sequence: TGTGCCAGCAGGGAGTGGCGGGGTGTGGGCACAGATACGCAGTATTTT.

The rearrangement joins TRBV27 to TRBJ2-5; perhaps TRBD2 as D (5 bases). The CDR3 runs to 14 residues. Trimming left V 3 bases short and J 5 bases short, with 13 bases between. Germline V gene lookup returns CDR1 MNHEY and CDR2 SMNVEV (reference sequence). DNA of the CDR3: TGTGCCAGCAGTTTTTACGGGGATGTGGAGACCCAGTACTTC. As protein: CASSFYGDVETQYF.

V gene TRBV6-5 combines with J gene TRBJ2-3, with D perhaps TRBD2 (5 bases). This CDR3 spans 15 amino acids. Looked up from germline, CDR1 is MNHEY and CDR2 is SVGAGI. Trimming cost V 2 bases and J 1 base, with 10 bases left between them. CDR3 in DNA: TGTGCCAGCAGTTACGAGGACTCGGGCACAGATACGCAGTATTTT. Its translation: CASSYEDSGTDTQYF.

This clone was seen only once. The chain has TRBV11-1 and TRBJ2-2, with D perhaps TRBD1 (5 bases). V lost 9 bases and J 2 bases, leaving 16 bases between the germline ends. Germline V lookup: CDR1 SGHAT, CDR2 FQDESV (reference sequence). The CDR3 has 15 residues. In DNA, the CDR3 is TGTGCCAGTGCCGAACAGGCGATTAACACCGGGGAGCTGTTTTTT. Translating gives CASAEQAINTGELFF.

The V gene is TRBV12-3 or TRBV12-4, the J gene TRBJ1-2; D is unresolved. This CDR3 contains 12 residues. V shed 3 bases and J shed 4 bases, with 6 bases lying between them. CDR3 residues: CASSLFSYGYTF. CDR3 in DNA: TGTGCCAGCAGTTTGTTCAGCTATGGCTACACCTTC.

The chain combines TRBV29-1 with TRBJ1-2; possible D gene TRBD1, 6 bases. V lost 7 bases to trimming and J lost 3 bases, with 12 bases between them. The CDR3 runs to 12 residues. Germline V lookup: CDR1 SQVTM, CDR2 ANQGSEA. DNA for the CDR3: TGCAGCGCCGAACAGGGTGACTATGGCTACACCTTC. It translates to CSAEQGDYGYTF.

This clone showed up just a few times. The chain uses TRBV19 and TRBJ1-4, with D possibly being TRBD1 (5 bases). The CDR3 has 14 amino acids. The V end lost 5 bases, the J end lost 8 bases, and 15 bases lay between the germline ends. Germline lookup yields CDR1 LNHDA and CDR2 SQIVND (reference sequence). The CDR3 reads CASSWPGGEEKLFF. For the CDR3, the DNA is TGTGCCAGTAGTTGGCCAGGAGGGGAGGAAAAACTGTTTTTT. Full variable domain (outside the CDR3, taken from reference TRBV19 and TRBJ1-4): DGGITQSPKYLFRKEGQNVTLSCEQNLNHDAMYWYRQDPGQGLRLIYYSQIVNDFQKGDIAEGYSVSREKKESFPLTVTSAQKNPTAFYLCASSWPGGEEKLFFGSGTQLSVL.

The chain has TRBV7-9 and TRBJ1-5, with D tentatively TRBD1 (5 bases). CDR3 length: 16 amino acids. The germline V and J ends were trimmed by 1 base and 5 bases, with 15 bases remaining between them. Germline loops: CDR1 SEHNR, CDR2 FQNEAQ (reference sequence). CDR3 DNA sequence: TGTGCCAGCAGCTTAGAGGGTAGAGGCAGGGATCAGCCCCAGCATTTT. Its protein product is CASSLEGRGRDQPQHF.

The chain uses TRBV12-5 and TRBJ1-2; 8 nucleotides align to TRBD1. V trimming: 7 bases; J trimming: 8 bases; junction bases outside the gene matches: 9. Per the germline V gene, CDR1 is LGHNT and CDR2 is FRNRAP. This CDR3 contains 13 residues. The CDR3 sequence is CASVTGQGGGYTF. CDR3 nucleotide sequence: TGTGCTAGTGTCACTGGACAGGGTGGGGGCTACACCTTC.

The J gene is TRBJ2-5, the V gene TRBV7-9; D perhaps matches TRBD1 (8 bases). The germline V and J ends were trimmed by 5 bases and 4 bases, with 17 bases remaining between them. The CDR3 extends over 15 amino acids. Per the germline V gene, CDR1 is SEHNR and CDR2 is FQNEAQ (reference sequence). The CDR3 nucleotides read TGTGCCAGCAGCGAGGGGGGGACAGGCGGAGAGACCCAGTACTTC. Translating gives CASSEGGTGGETQYF.

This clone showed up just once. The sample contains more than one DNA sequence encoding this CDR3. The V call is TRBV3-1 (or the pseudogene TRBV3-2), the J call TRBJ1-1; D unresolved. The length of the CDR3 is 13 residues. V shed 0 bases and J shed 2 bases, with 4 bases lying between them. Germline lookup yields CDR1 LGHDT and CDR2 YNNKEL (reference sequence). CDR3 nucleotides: TGTGCCAGCAGCCAAGATCAAAACACTGAAGCTTTCTTT. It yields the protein CASSQDQNTEAFF.

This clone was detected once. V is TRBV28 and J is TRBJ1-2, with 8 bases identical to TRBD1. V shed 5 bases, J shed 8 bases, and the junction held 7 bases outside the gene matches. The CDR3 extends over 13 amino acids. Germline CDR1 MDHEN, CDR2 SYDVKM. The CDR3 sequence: CASSPGQGLGYTF. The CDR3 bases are TGTGCCAGCAGTCCCGGACAGGGTTTAGGCTACACCTTC.

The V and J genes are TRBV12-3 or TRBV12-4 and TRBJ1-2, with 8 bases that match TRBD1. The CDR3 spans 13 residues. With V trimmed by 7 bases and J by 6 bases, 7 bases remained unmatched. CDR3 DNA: TGTGCCAGCACCCTAGGACAGGGCCATGGCTACACCTTC. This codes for CASTLGQGHGYTF.

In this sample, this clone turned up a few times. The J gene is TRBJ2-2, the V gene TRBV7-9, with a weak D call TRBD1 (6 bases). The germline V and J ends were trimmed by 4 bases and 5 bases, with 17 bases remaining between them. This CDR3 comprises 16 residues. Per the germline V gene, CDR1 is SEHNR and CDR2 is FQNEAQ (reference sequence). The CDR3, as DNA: TGTGCCAGCAGCTCGAAAACAGGGAGAGAGACCGGGGAGCTGTTTTTT. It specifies CASSSKTGRETGELFF.

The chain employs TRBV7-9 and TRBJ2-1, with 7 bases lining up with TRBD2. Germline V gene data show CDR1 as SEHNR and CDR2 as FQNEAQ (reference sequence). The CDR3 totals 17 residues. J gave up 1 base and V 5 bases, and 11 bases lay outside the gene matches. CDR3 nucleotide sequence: TGTGCCAGCAGCCCATCGACGGGAGCGGGGTCCTACAATGAGCAGTTCTTC. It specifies CASSPSTGAGSYNEQFF.

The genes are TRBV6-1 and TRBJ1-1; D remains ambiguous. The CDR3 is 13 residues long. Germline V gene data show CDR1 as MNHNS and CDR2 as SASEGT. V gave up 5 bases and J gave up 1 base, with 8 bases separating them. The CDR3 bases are TGTGCCAGCAGTTATGGGCAGAACACTGAAGCTTTCTTT. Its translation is CASSYGQNTEAFF.

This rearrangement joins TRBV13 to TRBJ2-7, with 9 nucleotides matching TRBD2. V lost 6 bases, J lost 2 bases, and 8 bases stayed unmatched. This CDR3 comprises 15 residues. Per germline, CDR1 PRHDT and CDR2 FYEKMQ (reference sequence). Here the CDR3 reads CASRNRLAAPYEQYF. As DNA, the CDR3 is TGTGCCAGCAGGAACCGACTAGCGGCTCCCTACGAGCAGTACTTC.

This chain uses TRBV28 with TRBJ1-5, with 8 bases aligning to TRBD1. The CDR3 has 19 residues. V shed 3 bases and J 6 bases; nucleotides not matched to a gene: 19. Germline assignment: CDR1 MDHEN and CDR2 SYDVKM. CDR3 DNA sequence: TGTGCCAGCAGTTTTCCAGGGGGCGCGCGGGCATTTGGAGGTCAGCCCCAGCATTTT. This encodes CASSFPGGARAFGGQPQHF.

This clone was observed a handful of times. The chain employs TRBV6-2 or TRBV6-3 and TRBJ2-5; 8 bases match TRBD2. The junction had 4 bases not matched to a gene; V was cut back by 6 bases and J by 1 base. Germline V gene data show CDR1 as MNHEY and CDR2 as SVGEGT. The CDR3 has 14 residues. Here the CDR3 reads CASSLTSGQETQYF. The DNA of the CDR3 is TGTGCCAGCAGCTTAACTAGCGGCCAAGAGACCCAGTACTTC.

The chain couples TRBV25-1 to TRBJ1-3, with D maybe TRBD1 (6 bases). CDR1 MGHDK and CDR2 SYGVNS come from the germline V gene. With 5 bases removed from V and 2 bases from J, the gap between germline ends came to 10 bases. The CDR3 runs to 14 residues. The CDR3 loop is CASSRNRAGNTIYF. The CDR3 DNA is TGTGCCAGCAGTCGAAACAGGGCTGGAAACACCATATATTTT.

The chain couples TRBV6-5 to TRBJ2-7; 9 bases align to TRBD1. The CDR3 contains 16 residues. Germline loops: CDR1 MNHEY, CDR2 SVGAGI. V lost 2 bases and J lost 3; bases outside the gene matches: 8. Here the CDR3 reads CASSYGGGQGYYEQYF. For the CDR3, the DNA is TGTGCCAGCAGTTACGGCGGGGGACAGGGTTACTACGAGCAGTACTTC.